This T cell receptor beta chain was recorded in a study of cytomegalovirus exposure and HLA in healthy donors. Regarding the study as a whole: When presence/absence was analysed, sequencing depth was taken to be roughly uniform across donors. Per a prior analysis, the majority of TCR beta V segments were productive roughly 90% or roughly 30% of the time. It was in a later analysis that TCR association rates were seen to vary by HLA locus, highest for DRB1 and lowest for HLA-C.

PCR employed 60 Vbeta and 13 Jbeta primers. Some clones are missing from TCRdb's copy, which holds only in-frame ones; the method was immunoSEQ multiplex PCR. This sample has around 130,000 clones, with 77% found just once. The CDR3 spans 14 residues. V lost 3 bases, J lost 4 bases, and 4 bases stayed unmatched. Germline assignment: CDR1 MDHEN and CDR2 SYDVKM. Remarks on this clone: Its antigen remains unidentified.

The chain combines TRBV28 with TRBJ2-3, with 7 bases matching TRBD1. The clonotype was recovered from a man aged 18 to 29 in good health and CMV-seropositive. Input material: PBMCs. In DNA form, the CDR3 reads TGTGCCAGCAGTTTCTTAGACAGGGCAGATACGCAGTATTTT. This gives the protein CASSFLDRADTQYF. Drawing the rest from reference TRBV28 and TRBJ2-3, the complete variable domain is DVKVTQSSRYLVKRTGEKVFLECVQDMDHENMFWYRQDPGLGLRLIYFSYDVKMKEKGDIPEGYSVSREKKERFSLILESASTNQTSMYLCASSFLDRADTQYFGPGTRLTVL.